A single sample gave rise to the 13 T cell receptor beta chains below, sequenced in a study of blood T cell repertoires in COVID-19. The assay was immunoSEQ multiplex PCR, and TCRdb's table has in-frame clones only and misses some. The sample has more than 200,000 clones, 70% to 90% seen once. Sample: peripheral blood. These receptors all stem from a woman aged 40 to 55 who had recovered from COVID-19.

The chain is built from TRBV11-2 and TRBJ2-1; 7 nucleotides line up with TRBD1. The CDR3 extends over 15 amino acids. V was pared by 6 bases and J by 2 bases, with 7 bases of the junction left unmatched. CDR1 SGHAT and CDR2 FQNNGV come from the germline V gene. The CDR3 spells CASSRATGTYNEQFF. As DNA, the CDR3 is TGTGCCAGCAGTCGAGCGACAGGGACCTACAATGAGCAGTTCTTC.

This clone was observed a handful of times. The CDR3 loop reads CASSLGQAEKLFF. The CDR3 DNA follows: TGTGCCAGCAGCCTGGGACAGGCAGAGAAACTGTTTTTT. V is TRBV7-9 and J is TRBJ1-4, with 8 positions matching TRBD1. The CDR3 has 13 amino acids. CDR1 is SEHNR and CDR2 is FQNEAQ in the germline V gene (reference sequence). V was clipped by 5 bases and J by 11 bases; unmatched bases: 7. The variable domain in full, completed from reference TRBV7-9 and TRBJ1-4, reads DTGVSQNPRHKITKRGQNVTFRCDPISEHNRLYWYRQTLGQGPEFLTYFQNEAQLEKSRLLSDRFSAERPKGSFSTLEIQRTEQGDSAMYLCASSLGQAEKLFFGSGTQLSVL.

The V call is TRBV18, the J call TRBJ2-4; perhaps TRBD1 as D (6 bases). With 3 bases removed from V and 2 bases from J, the gap between germline ends came to 14 bases. CDR3 size: 16 residues. Germline V gene sequence: CDR1 KGHSH, CDR2 LQKENI. The CDR3, as DNA: TGTGCCAGCTCACCGGGGGCTAGAACAACCAAAAACATTCAGTACTTC. Translated, it gives CASSPGARTTKNIQYF.

The genes are TRBV21-1 and TRBJ1-2. TRBV21-1 constitutes a pseudogene. This CDR3 is built from 14 residues. CDR3 sequence reads: CASTLREVVYGYTF. The CDR3 DNA is TGTGCCAGCACCTTAAGAGAGGTAGTCTATGGCTACACCTTC.

The chain joins TRBV6-5 to TRBJ2-7; a weak D match, TRBD2 (6 bases). The ends were cut back, 6 bases at V and 3 bases at J, with 15 bases in the middle. Germline V gives CDR1 MNHEY, CDR2 SVGAGI. The CDR3 consists of 14 residues. CDR3 bases: TGTGCCAGCAGCCTCCGTGGGGGGAGCTACGAGCAGTACTTC. This codes for CASSLRGGSYEQYF.

This clone turned up a few times. V gene TRBV12-3 or TRBV12-4 combines with J gene TRBJ2-1; unclear D gene. The ends were cut back, 4 bases at V and 10 bases at J, with 5 bases in the middle. The CDR3 contains 10 residues. This CDR3 is CASSSREQFF. The DNA of the CDR3 is TGTGCCAGCAGTTCTAGAGAGCAGTTCTTC.

This chain links TRBV4-3 with TRBJ1-2; D gene uncertain. V was trimmed by 1 base and J by 4 bases, leaving 13 bases between them. The CDR3 has 15 residues. CDR1 and CDR2 (germline): LGHNA, YSLEER. Written as DNA, the CDR3 is TGCGCCAGCAGCCAAGTCCCTCGGACTACCTATGGCTACACCTTC. Translation: CASSQVPRTTYGYTF.

The rearrangement joins TRBV5-6 to TRBJ2-5; D uncertain. V lost 4 bases and J 2 bases, leaving 9 bases between the germline ends. The CDR3 runs 13 residues. Germline V gene lookup returns CDR1 SGHDT and CDR2 YYEEEE. The CDR3 nucleotides are TGTGCCAGCAGCCTTTGGCAGCAAGAGACCCAGTACTTC. This gives the protein CASSLWQQETQYF.

The chain links TRBV24-1 to TRBJ2-2; D is possibly TRBD1 (6 bases). The CDR3 spans 14 residues. V lost 9 bases and J 1 base, leaving 11 bases between the germline ends. Germline V gene sequence: CDR1 KGHDR, CDR2 SFDVKD. CDR3 protein: CATRTAENTGELFF. CDR3 nucleotides: TGTGCCACCCGGACAGCGGAGAACACCGGGGAGCTGTTTTTT.

The J gene is TRBJ1-6, the V gene TRBV6-2 or TRBV6-3, with D uncertain. The CDR3 length is 14 residues. The V gene lost 6 bases and the J gene lost 9 bases, with 15 bases spanning the gap. CDR1 is MNHEY and CDR2 is SVGEGT in the germline V gene. CDR3 loop: CASSHPRYPSPLHF. Written as DNA, the CDR3 is TGTGCCAGCAGCCATCCACGGTATCCTTCACCCCTCCACTTT.

This chain links TRBV27 with TRBJ2-5; 9 bases match TRBD1. V lost 4 bases, J lost 7 bases, and 13 bases stayed unmatched. The CDR3 length is 16 residues. CDR1 is MNHEY and CDR2 is SMNVEV in the germline V gene (reference sequence). DNA of the CDR3: TGTGCCAGCAGTTCCCCTGCGGGACAGGGTAGTGTGACCCAGTACTTC. Translating gives CASSSPAGQGSVTQYF.

V is TRBV18 and J is TRBJ1-4, with D perhaps matching TRBD1 (5 bases). The germline V gene has CDR1 KGHSH and CDR2 LQKENI. Between the trimmed V and J ends, which lost 5 bases and 8 bases, there was a span of 18 bases. CDR3 length equals 15 residues. The CDR3 DNA sequence: TGTGCCAGCTCAACGGCAAACTATAGGGGCGAAAAACTGTTTTTT. It specifies CASSTANYRGEKLFF. Full variable domain (rest looked up from reference TRBV18 and TRBJ1-4): NAGVMQNPRHLVRRRGQEARLRCSPMKGHSHVYWYRQLPEEGLKFMVYLQKENIIDESGMPKERFSAEFPKEGPSILRIQQVVRGDSAAYFCASSTANYRGEKLFFGSGTQLSVL.

The V gene is TRBV7-8, the J gene TRBJ1-5; weak D call: TRBD1 (6 bases). The V end lost 0 bases, the J end lost 2 bases, and 23 bases lay between the germline ends. The CDR3 runs to 20 residues. Germline CDR1 is SGHVS and CDR2 is FQNEAQ. The CDR3 sequence: CASSLAASGGASIGNQPQHF. CDR3 in DNA: TGTGCCAGCAGCTTAGCCGCCTCGGGGGGGGCGTCGATAGGCAATCAGCCCCAGCATTTT.